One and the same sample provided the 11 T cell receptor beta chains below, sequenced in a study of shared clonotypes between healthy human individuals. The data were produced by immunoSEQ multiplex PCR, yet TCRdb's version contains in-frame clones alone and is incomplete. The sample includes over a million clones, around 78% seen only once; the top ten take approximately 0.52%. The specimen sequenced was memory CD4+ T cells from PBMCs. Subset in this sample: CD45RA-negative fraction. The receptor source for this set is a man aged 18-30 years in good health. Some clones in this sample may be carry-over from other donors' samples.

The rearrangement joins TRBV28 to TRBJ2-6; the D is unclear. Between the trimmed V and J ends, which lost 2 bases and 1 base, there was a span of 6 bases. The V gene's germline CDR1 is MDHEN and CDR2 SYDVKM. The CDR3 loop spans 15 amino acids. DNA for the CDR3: TGTGCCAGCAGTTTAGTGGGGTCTGGGGCCAACGTCCTGACTTTC. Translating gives CASSLVGSGANVLTF.

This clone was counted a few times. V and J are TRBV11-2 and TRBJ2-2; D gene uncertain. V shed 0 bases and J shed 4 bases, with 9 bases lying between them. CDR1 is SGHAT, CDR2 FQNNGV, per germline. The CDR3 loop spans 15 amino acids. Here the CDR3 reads CASSLDPRPTGELFF. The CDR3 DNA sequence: TGTGCCAGCAGCTTAGACCCCCGGCCCACCGGGGAGCTGTTTTTT.

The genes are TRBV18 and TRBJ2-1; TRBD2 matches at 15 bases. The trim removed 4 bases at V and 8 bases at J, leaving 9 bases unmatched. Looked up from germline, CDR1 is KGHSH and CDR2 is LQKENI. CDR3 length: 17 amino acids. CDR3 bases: TGTGCCAGCTCACTGGGACTAGCGGGAGGTTTTATGGATGAGCAGTTCTTC. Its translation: CASSLGLAGGFMDEQFF.

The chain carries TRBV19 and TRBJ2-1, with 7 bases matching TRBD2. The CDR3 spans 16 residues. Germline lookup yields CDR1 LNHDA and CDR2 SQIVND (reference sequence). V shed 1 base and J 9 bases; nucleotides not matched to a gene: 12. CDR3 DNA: TGTGCCAGTAGTATAGCAACACGACGGGAGGTGATTGAGCAGTTCTTC. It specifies CASSIATRREVIEQFF.

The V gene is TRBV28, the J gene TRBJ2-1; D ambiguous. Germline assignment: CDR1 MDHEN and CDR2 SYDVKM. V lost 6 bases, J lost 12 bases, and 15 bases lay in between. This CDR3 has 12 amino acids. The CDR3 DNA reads TGTGCCAGCAGATCATCGGAGTCGGGGCAGTTCTTC. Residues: CASRSSESGQFF.

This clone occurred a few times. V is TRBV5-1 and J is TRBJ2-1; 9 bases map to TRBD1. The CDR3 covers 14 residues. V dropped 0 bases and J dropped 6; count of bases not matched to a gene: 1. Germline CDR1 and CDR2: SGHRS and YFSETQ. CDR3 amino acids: CASSLGQGVNEQFF. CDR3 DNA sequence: TGCGCCAGCAGCTTGGGACAGGGGGTCAATGAGCAGTTCTTC.

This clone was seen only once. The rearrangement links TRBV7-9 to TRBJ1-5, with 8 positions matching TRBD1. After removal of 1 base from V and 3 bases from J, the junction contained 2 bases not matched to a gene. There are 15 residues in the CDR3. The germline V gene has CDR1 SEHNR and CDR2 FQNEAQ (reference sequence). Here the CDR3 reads CASSLGDRNNQPQHF. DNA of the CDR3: TGTGCCAGCAGCTTAGGGGACAGGAACAATCAGCCCCAGCATTTT.

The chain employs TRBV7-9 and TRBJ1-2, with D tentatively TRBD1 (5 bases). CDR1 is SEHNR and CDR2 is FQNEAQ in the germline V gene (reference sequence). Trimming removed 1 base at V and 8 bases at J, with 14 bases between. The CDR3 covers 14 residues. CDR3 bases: TGTGCCAGCAGCTTAGGAGGGACCATAGGGGGCTACACCTTC. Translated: CASSLGGTIGGYTF.

The CDR3 coding sequence is TGTGCCTGGAGTGGGGGGACGGGGTACTATGGCTACACCTTC. Translating gives CAWSGGTGYYGYTF. The chain carries TRBV30 and TRBJ1-2, with TRBD1 as a possible D gene (5 bases). The V and J ends lost 1 base and 3 bases respectively, with 12 bases between them. Germline values: CDR1 GTSNPN, CDR2 SVGIG (reference sequence). The CDR3 has 14 residues.

The chain's CDR3 is CASSQGYGRSYEQYF. The CDR3 DNA follows: TGCGCCAGCAGCCAAGGGTACGGGAGATCCTACGAGCAGTACTTC. The gene calls are TRBV4-3 and TRBJ2-5; a possible D gene is TRBD2 (6 bases). The last part of the DNA fits TRBJ2-7 better; the J call may be wrong. The CDR3 covers 15 residues. The germline V gene has CDR1 LGHNA and CDR2 YSLEER.

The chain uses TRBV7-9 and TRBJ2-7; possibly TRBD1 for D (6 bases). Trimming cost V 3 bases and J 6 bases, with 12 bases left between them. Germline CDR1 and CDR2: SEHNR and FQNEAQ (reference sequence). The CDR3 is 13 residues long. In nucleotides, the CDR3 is TGTGCCAGCAGCTTCTCACAGGGCCTCGAGCAGTACTTC. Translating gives CASSFSQGLEQYF.